This T cell receptor beta chain came from a study of molecular identifiers for immune sequencing clone quantification. Trimming took 2 bases from V and 1 from J, leaving 6 bases between them. The CDR3 is made up of 13 amino acids. The germline V gene encodes CDR1 SEHNR and CDR2 FQNEAQ (reference sequence). TCRdb called the PCR reads again in MiXCR, with one record for every CDR3 protein. The sample records hundreds of thousands of distinct CDR3 sequences, around 21% being singletons. This clonotype occurred many times. This receptor was obtained from a human donor in good health. Some libraries in this study had Jurkat cell RNA spiked in. The material sequenced was naive CD8+ T cells from blood, with Jurkat cell RNA spiked in. Subset reported: FACS-sorted CD8+CD4-CCR7+CD45RA+ naive T cells. This rearrangement joins TRBV7-9 to TRBJ2-7; D unresolved. The CDR3 loop is CASSLRASYEQYF. CDR3 in DNA: TGTGCCAGCAGCTTAAGGGCGTCCTACGAGCAGTACTTC.